One sample yielded the 13 T cell receptor beta chains listed below, sequenced in a study of beta chain features in type 1 diabetes. Points from the study as a whole: TCRB CDR3s were moderately but significantly shorter in Type 1 diabetes patients in all four CD4+ subsets.

For these TCRs, the target antigens are not known. As every portion of the isolated RNA was reverse transcribed, the sequencing read expressed TCRB transcripts. Data came from immunoSEQ multiplex PCR; TCRdb stores just in-frame clones and leaves some out. The sample has about 70,000 clones; more than 45% are singletons. Sequenced: central memory CD4+ T cells from blood. The receptors were sampled from a man aged 30-40 years with type 1 diabetes.

The rearrangement uses TRBV6-5 and TRBJ1-6; 7 positions match TRBD1. Germline CDR1 and CDR2: MNHEY and SVGAGI. This CDR3 is 12 amino acids long. Trimming cost V 4 bases and J 12 bases; bases outside gene matches: 3. The CDR3 nucleotides are TGTGCCAGCAGTTTTTCAGGGGGACCCCTCCACTTT. It is translated as CASSFSGGPLHF.

CDR3 loop: CASSVGTSGRGDEQFF. CDR3 nucleotide sequence: TGTGCCAGCAGTGTCGGGACTAGCGGGAGAGGCGATGAGCAGTTCTTC. The chain employs TRBV6-6 and TRBJ2-1, with 14 bases aligning to TRBD2. Germline trimming cut 5 bases from V and 8 bases from J; bases unmatched to any gene: 8. Germline-derived CDR1 and CDR2 are MNHNY and SVGAGI (reference sequence). This CDR3 has 16 amino acids.

This clone was picked up a small number of times. The chain links TRBV18 to TRBJ1-5; 7 bases match TRBD1. V shed 1 base and J 7 bases; nucleotides not matched to a gene: 7. The CDR3 length is 15 residues. Germline lookup yields CDR1 KGHSH and CDR2 LQKENI. As DNA, the CDR3 is TGTGCCAGCTCACCACAGGGGGCGTTGGGGCAGCCCCAGCATTTT. Translation gives CASSPQGALGQPQHF.

This chain uses TRBV5-6 with TRBJ1-2; 7 bases align to TRBD1. Germline V CDR1 and CDR2: SGHDT, YYEEEE. V lost 2 bases to trimming and J lost 5 bases; unmatched junction nucleotides: 6. The CDR3 extends over 14 amino acids. DNA of the CDR3: TGTGCCAGCAGCTTTGACAGGGTACAATATGGCTACACCTTC. This gives the protein CASSFDRVQYGYTF.

This clone has just a few counts. V and J are TRBV5-1 and TRBJ2-5, with 8 bases identical to TRBD1. V dropped 2 bases and J dropped 4; count of bases not matched to a gene: 10. The germline V gene encodes CDR1 SGHRS and CDR2 YFSETQ. This CDR3 comprises 16 residues. The CDR3 protein is CASSLVPTGAGETQYF. In DNA form, the CDR3 reads TGCGCCAGCAGCTTAGTTCCGACAGGGGCCGGAGAGACCCAGTACTTC.

This chain links TRBV5-1 with TRBJ2-3, with 9 bases that match TRBD2. Germline V gives CDR1 SGHRS, CDR2 YFSETQ. The CDR3 sequence is 15 residues long. J was trimmed by 3 bases and V by 1 base; bases with no gene match: 3. The CDR3 DNA follows: TGCGCCAGCAGCTTGATGAGCGGGAGGACAGATACGCAGTATTTT. This gives the protein CASSLMSGRTDTQYF.

The chain combines TRBV5-1 with TRBJ2-5; 10 bases agree with TRBD2. This CDR3 spans 16 amino acids. The germline gives CDR1 SGHRS, CDR2 YFSETQ. The trim removed 0 bases at V and 2 bases at J, leaving 4 bases unmatched. CDR3 in DNA: TGCGCCAGCAGCTTGGCCCCTAGCGGGGGACAAGAGACCCAGTACTTC. Translated: CASSLAPSGGQETQYF.

In this sample, this clone turned up a few times. The chain uses TRBV7-9 and TRBJ1-6, with D possibly TRBD1 on 6 matching bases. This CDR3 spans 14 amino acids. Per germline, CDR1 SEHNR and CDR2 FQNEAQ (reference sequence). The ends were cut back, 5 bases at V and 5 bases at J, with 10 bases in the middle. CDR3 in amino acids: CASSGQSNNSPLHF. DNA for the CDR3: TGTGCCAGCAGCGGACAGTCTAATAATTCACCCCTCCACTTT. Full variable domain (remainder filled in from reference TRBV7-9 and TRBJ1-6): DTGVSQNPRHKITKRGQNVTFRCDPISEHNRLYWYRQTLGQGPEFLTYFQNEAQLEKSRLLSDRFSAERPKGSFSTLEIQRTEQGDSAMYLCASSGQSNNSPLHFGNGTRLTVT.

This clone has a handful of counts. The chain uses TRBV7-2 and TRBJ2-2; D perhaps matches TRBD1 (6 bases). This CDR3 contains 15 residues. The V and J ends lost 6 bases and 0 bases respectively, with 11 bases between them. Germline CDR1 and CDR2: SGHTA and FQGNSA. CDR3 coding DNA: TGTGCCAGCAGACCGGACAGTTCGAACACCGGGGAGCTGTTTTTT. Amino acid sequence: CASRPDSSNTGELFF.

V is TRBV11-2 and J is TRBJ2-6; TRBD2 is a possible D gene (5 bases). With 2 bases removed from V and 0 bases from J, the gap between germline ends came to 11 bases. CDR3 length equals 17 residues. The germline V gene has CDR1 SGHAT and CDR2 FQNNGV. The CDR3 coding sequence is TGTGCCAGCAGCTTATTTATTGGGAGCTCTGGGGCCAACGTCCTGACTTTC. Translating gives CASSLFIGSSGANVLTF.

The table lists this clone with a few counts. The gene calls are TRBV7-9 and TRBJ1-3; D unresolved. Trimming took 5 bases from V and 0 from J, leaving 8 bases between them. CDR3 length: 14 amino acids. Germline V gene lookup returns CDR1 SEHNR and CDR2 FQNEAQ (reference sequence). CDR3 residues: CASSPGYSGNTIYF. CDR3 DNA sequence: TGTGCCAGCAGCCCGGGGTACTCTGGAAACACCATATATTTT.

This rearrangement joins TRBV2 to TRBJ1-3, with 7 bases aligning to TRBD1. After removal of 6 bases from V and 8 bases from J, the junction contained 13 bases not matched to a gene. This CDR3 has 15 amino acids. Per the germline V gene, CDR1 is SNHLY and CDR2 is FYNNEI. The CDR3 loop reads CASSQGYRGGDTIYF. CDR3 in DNA: TGTGCCAGCAGCCAAGGGTACAGGGGAGGCGACACCATATATTTT.

This clone has a handful of counts. In DNA, the CDR3 is TGCGCCAGCAGTCAACCACGGGGGGACACAGATACGCAGTATTTT. Translated: CASSQPRGDTDTQYF. The rearrangement links TRBV23-1 to TRBJ2-3, with 7 nucleotides matching TRBD2. TRBV23-1 falls under the ORF class, with uncertain function. The CDR3 contains 15 residues. The V gene end was trimmed by 2 bases and the J gene end by 2 bases; junction bases not matched to a gene: 4.